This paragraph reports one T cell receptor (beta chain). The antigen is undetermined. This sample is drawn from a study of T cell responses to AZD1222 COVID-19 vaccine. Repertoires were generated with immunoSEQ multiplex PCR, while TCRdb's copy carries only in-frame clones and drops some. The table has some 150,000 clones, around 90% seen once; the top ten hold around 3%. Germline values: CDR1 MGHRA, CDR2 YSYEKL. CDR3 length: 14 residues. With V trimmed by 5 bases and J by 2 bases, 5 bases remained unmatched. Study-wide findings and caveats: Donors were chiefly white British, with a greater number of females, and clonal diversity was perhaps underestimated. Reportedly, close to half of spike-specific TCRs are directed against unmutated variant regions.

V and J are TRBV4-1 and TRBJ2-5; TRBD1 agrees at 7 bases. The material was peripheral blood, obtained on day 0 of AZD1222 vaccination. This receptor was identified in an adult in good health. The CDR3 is CASSARQGQETQYF. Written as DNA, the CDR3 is TGCGCCAGCAGCGCCCGACAGGGACAAGAGACCCAGTACTTC.